The text below deals with one T cell receptor beta chain. Repertoires were generated with immunoSEQ multiplex PCR, while TCRdb's copy carries only in-frame clones and drops some. The sample holds hundreds of thousands of clones, more than 85% seen once. The sample originates from a study of blood T cell repertoires in COVID-19. Study-level background: The United States, Italy and Spain were the sources of the acute and convalescent COVID-19 samples.

Trimming removed 4 bases from V and 7 bases from J, with 16 bases in between. The CDR3 extends over 14 amino acids. Germline lookup yields CDR1 LNHDA and CDR2 SQIVND (reference sequence). J is TRBJ1-2 and V is TRBV19, with D tentatively TRBD1 (5 bases). This TCR derives from a woman in her fifties or sixties who had recovered from COVID-19. The sequenced material came from PBMCs or T cells enriched from blood (not recorded which). The CDR3 region has the DNA TGTGCCAGTAGTACGACAGCGAGGACCCTTGGCTACACCTTC. Amino acids: CASSTTARTLGYTF.